The 5 T cell receptor beta chains in this list originate from one sample, sequenced in a study of T cells in Graves' hyperthyroidism and ophthalmopathy. TCR beta CDR3 region amplification was performed from RNA transcripts. Using the HTBI primer set, a first-round RT-PCR was run on the TCR CDR3. TCRdb recomputed calls from the multiplex PCR reads with MiXCR, one row per CDR3 protein. The table lists 500,000 to 650,000 distinct CDR3 sequences, more than 15% of them singletons, with roughly 18% in the top ten. The sequenced sample was blood. All receptors derive from a woman between 18 and 30 years old with Graves' ophthalmopathy.

This clonotype was observed at least ten times. V and J are TRBV27 and TRBJ1-1, with D unclear. Germline-derived CDR1 and CDR2 are MNHEY and SMNVEV (reference sequence). This CDR3 spans 13 amino acids. V lost 5 bases, J lost 6 bases, and 13 bases lay in between. The CDR3 bases are TGTGCCAGCAGTCCCCAGACTAATTCTGAAGCTTTCTTT. This gives the protein CASSPQTNSEAFF.

This clonotype was detected ten times or more. The rearrangement joins TRBV7-2 to TRBJ1-1; D gene ambiguous. V dropped 3 bases and J dropped 1 base, with 9 bases sitting between them. The CDR3 extends over 14 amino acids. Germline V gene lookup returns CDR1 SGHTA and CDR2 FQGNSA. The CDR3 DNA reads TGTGCCAGCAGCTTTGGGGTTAGGAACACTGAAGCTTTCTTT. Translation: CASSFGVRNTEAFF.

This clonotype was recorded at least ten times. This chain connects TRBV7-9 to TRBJ2-1; 7 bases map to TRBD2. J was trimmed by 0 bases and V by 5 bases; bases with no gene match: 7. CDR1 is SEHNR, CDR2 FQNEAQ, per germline (reference sequence). The CDR3 is 16 amino acids. In nucleotides, the CDR3 is TGTGCCAGCAGCAACCCAGCGGGAAGCTCCTACAATGAGCAGTTCTTC. It yields the protein CASSNPAGSSYNEQFF.

At least ten counts were recorded for this clonotype. The chain couples TRBV20-1 to TRBJ2-1; no firm D call. Deletions cut 4 bases from V and 6 bases from J, with 19 bases between. The CDR3 is made up of 15 amino acids. Germline CDR1 and CDR2: DFQATT and SNEGSKA (reference sequence). CDR3: CSAIPLSVAGNEQFF. Here the CDR3 DNA reads TGCAGTGCTATCCCCCTCTCCGTCGCTGGCAATGAGCAGTTCTTC.

The chain links TRBV4-2 to TRBJ2-7; D is ambiguous. The V and J ends lost 1 base and 3 bases respectively, with 10 bases between them. Germline values: CDR1 LGHNA, CDR2 YNFKEQ. This CDR3 contains 14 residues. The CDR3 region is CASSQATSLYEQYF. CDR3 coding DNA: TGTGCCAGCAGCCAAGCGACGAGCCTCTACGAGCAGTACTTC.